These 3 T cell receptor beta chains share one sample of origin, sequenced in a study of cytomegalovirus exposure and HLA in healthy donors. In the PCR, 60 Vbeta and 13 Jbeta primers were used. Sequencing was performed with immunoSEQ multiplex PCR; in TCRdb, only in-frame clones are kept and a portion is missing. The data show roughly 190,000 clones, 75% to 90% seen once. Sequenced material: PBMCs. The receptors shown here come from a woman aged 18-35 years in good health and CMV-seronegative.

This clone occurred once. The CDR3 bases are TGTGCCAGCAGCTCGGGCCAGGGAACCGGGGAGCTGTTTTTT. Its protein is CASSSGQGTGELFF. The chain couples TRBV7-9 to TRBJ2-2; D is perhaps TRBD1 (5 bases). The CDR3 is 14 residues long. CDR1 and CDR2 from the germline V gene are SEHNR and FQNEAQ (reference sequence). The V end was cut by 4 bases, the J end by 5 bases, with 11 bases between.

This clone appeared once. The rearrangement uses TRBV2 and TRBJ1-1, with D unresolved. The germline gives CDR1 SNHLY, CDR2 FYNNEI. V lost 4 bases and J lost 4, with 16 bases in between. The CDR3 has 15 amino acids. CDR3 nucleotides: TGTGCCAGCAGTGCCCCGCTGTTAACGGGCACTGAAGCTTTCTTT. The encoded protein is CASSAPLLTGTEAFF.

The chain employs TRBV30 and TRBJ2-7, with D possibly matching TRBD2 (6 bases). The V gene's germline CDR1 is GTSNPN and CDR2 SVGIG (reference sequence). V lost 1 base, J lost 1 base, and 11 bases lay in between. CDR3 size: 14 residues. Here the CDR3 reads CAWSGRGRSYEQYF. The CDR3 region has the DNA TGTGCCTGGAGTGGGCGGGGTCGGTCCTACGAGCAGTACTTC.